This T cell receptor (beta chain) is from a study of regulatory T cells in long-lasting Graves disease. Findings of the study overall: New patients shared 950 to 1,000 public clonotypes, fewer than the approximately 2,500 shared by persistent patients.

For TCR beta, libraries came from iRepertoire HTBI primers and Arm-PCR of CDR3 regions. TCRdb recomputed calls from the multiplex PCR reads with MiXCR, one row per CDR3 protein. The sample consists of more than 350,000 distinct CDR3 sequences, just under 15% of them appearing once. The sample holds many counts of this clonotype. Its antigen is currently unknown. This CDR3 spans 16 amino acids. Germline V gene lookup returns CDR1 MDHEN and CDR2 SYDVKM. V was shortened by 6 bases and J by 0 bases, with 18 bases between the two germline ends. The time point: newly diagnosed GD, antithyroid drugs for less than 3 months. The TCR library used RNA extracted from PBMCs. Graves' disease diagnosis used American Thyroid Association guidelines. In addition, the sample was reused for a study of T cells in Graves' hyperthyroidism and ophthalmopathy. That source notes: Diagnostic decisions used clinical symptoms, serum thyroxine and TRAb, thyroid ultrasound and orbital computed tomography.

V is TRBV28 and J is TRBJ2-7; D perhaps matches TRBD2 (6 bases). This receptor was identified in a woman aged 25 to 39 with Graves disease. Sample: peripheral blood mononuclear cells (PBMCs), taken at new diagnosis, from a patient treated with antithyroid drugs. CDR3 residues: CASSYPERAPSYEQYF. CDR3 DNA: TGTGCCAGCAGCTACCCCGAGCGGGCCCCCTCCTACGAGCAGTACTTC. The full variable domain, completed using reference TRBV28 and TRBJ2-7, is DVKVTQSSRYLVKRTGEKVFLECVQDMDHENMFWYRQDPGLGLRLIYFSYDVKMKEKGDIPEGYSVSREKKERFSLILESASTNQTSMYLCASSYPERAPSYEQYFGPGTRLTVT.